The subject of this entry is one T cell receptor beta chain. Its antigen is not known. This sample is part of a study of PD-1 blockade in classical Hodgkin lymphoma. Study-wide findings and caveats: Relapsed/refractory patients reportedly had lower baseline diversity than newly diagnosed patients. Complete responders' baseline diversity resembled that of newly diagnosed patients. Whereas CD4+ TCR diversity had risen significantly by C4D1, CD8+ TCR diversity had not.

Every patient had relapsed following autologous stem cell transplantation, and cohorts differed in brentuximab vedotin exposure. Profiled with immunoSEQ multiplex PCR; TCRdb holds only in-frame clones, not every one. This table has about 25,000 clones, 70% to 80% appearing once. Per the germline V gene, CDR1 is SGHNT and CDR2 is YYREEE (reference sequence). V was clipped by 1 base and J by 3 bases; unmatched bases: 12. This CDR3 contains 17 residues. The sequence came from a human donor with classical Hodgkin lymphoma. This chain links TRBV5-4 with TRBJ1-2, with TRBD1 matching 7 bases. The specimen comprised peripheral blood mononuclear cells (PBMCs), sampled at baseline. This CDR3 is CASSLRGSGQTYYGYTF. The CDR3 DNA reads TGTGCCAGCAGCTTGAGGGGTTCGGGACAGACCTACTATGGCTACACCTTC.